The clone carrying this TCR beta chain was counted a single time. Its cognate antigen is unknown. Using immunoSEQ multiplex PCR, the repertoire was profiled, and TCRdb retains in-frame clones only, with some absent. Of approximately 140,000 clones listed, around 89% are singletons. The record originates from a study of T cells in localized non-small cell lung cancer. Notes on the study in general: For the top 100 tumor clones, a median about 50 also appeared in adjacent lung. Longer overall survival was seen with higher T cell density measured in blood. Uninvolved adjacent lung had more T cell clonality than any other tissue, topping tumor.

With 2 bases removed from V and 2 bases from J, the gap between germline ends came to 10 bases. This CDR3 has 14 residues. Looked up from germline, CDR1 is MNHEY and CDR2 is SMNVEV (reference sequence). Sequenced material: peripheral blood, taken before any cancer treatment. This clonotype was sampled from a female donor of 60 years or more with stage I lung adenocarcinoma. The V and J genes are TRBV27 and TRBJ2-7, with D unresolved. In nucleotides, the CDR3 is TGTGCCAGCAGTTTAGGAAACCATGCCTACGAGCAGTACTTC. It codes for CASSLGNHAYEQYF.